The subject of this entry is one T cell receptor beta chain. Antigen unknown. The data are from a study of shared clonotypes between healthy human individuals. Study findings and constraints: Generally, naive subsets came out with larger estimated richness than memory subsets.

Naive CD45RA+ and memory CD45RA-negative subsets were split from CD4+ cells. The assay used deep level. Some clones are missing from TCRdb's copy, which holds only in-frame ones; the method was immunoSEQ multiplex PCR. Seen here are about 1.1 million clones, around 78% observed once, and the top ten hold around 0.61%. CDR3 length: 16 residues. Per germline, CDR1 KGHSH and CDR2 LQKENI. Trimming took off 0 bases at V and 7 bases at J, with 18 bases between the two ends. This TCR derives from a man aged 18-30 years in good health. Some clones in this sample may be carry-over from other donors' samples. The specimen was memory CD4+ T cells from PBMCs. The subset denotes: CD45RA-negative fraction. V gene TRBV18 combines with J gene TRBJ1-2, with D possibly TRBD1 on 5 matching bases. CDR3 in amino acids: CASSPPLPGRRIGYTF. CDR3 in DNA: TGTGCCAGCTCACCACCGCTCCCGGGGCGCCGAATTGGCTACACCTTC.